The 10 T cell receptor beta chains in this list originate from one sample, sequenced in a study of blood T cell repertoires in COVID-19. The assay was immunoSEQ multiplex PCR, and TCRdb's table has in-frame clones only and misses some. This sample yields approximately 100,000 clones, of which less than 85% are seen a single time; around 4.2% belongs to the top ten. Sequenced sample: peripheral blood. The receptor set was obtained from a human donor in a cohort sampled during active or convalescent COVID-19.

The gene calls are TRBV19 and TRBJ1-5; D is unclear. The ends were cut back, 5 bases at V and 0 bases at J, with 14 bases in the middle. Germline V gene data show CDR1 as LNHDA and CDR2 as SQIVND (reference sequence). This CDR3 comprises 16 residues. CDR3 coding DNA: TGTGCCAGTAGTCCCTCCGCAGTTTATAGCAATCAGCCCCAGCATTTT. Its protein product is CASSPSAVYSNQPQHF.

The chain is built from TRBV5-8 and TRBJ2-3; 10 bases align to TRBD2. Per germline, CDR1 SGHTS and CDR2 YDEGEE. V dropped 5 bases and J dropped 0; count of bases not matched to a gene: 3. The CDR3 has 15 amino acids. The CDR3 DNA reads TGTGCCAGCAGAGGACTAGCGGAGAGCACAGATACGCAGTATTTT. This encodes CASRGLAESTDTQYF.

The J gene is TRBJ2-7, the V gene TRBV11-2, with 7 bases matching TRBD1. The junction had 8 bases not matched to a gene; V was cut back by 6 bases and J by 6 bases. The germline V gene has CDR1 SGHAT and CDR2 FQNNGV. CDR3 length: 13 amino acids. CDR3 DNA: TGTGCCAGCAGTAGGGACAGACTCCTCGAGCAGTACTTC. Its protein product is CASSRDRLLEQYF.

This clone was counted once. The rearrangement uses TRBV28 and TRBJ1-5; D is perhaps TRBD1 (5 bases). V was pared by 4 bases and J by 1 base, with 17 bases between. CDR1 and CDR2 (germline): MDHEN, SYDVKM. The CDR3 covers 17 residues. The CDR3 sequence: CASSSPGRAGSNQPQHF. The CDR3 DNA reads TGTGCCAGCAGTTCCCCTGGCAGGGCGGGGAGCAATCAGCCCCAGCATTTT.

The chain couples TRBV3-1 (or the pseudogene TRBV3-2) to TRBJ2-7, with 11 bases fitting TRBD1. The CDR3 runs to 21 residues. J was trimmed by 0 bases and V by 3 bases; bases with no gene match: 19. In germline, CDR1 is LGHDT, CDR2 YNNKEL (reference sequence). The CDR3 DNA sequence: TGTGCCAGCAGCCAGAACGAGAACCGGGACAGGGGGTGCTCCATCTCCTACGAGCAGTACTTC. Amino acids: CASSQNENRDRGCSISYEQYF.

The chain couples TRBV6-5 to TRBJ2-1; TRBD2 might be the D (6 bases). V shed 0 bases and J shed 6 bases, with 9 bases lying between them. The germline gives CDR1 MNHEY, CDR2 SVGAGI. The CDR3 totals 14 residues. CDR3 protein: CASSYSRLVNEQFF. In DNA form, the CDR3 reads TGTGCCAGCAGTTACTCTCGACTAGTCAATGAGCAGTTCTTC.

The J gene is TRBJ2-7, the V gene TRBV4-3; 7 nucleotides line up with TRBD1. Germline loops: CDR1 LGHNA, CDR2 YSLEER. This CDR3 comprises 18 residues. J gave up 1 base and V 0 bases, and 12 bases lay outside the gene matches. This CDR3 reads CASSQELGTETESYEQYF. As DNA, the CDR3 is TGCGCCAGCAGCCAAGAGTTGGGGACAGAGACCGAATCCTACGAGCAGTACTTC.

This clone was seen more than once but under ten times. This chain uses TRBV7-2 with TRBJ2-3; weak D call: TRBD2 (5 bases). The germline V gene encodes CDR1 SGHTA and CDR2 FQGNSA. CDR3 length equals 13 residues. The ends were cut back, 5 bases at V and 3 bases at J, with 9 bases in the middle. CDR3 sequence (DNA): TGTGCCAGCAGCACCCGCGGGACAGATACGCAGTATTTT. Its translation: CASSTRGTDTQYF.

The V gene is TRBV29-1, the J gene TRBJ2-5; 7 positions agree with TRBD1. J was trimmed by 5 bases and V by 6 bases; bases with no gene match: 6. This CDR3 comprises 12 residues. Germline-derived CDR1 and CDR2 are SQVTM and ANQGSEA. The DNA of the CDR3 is TGCAGCGTGAAAGGGGGCTGGGAGACCCAGTACTTC. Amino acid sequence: CSVKGGWETQYF.

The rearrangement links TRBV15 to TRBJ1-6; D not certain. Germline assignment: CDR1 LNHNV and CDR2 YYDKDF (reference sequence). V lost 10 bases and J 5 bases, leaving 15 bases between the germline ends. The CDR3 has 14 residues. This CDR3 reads CASRVTGNNSPLHF. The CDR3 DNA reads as TGTGCCAGCCGGGTAACGGGAAATAATTCACCCCTCCACTTT.